Each of the 10 T cell receptor beta chains below was sequenced from the same sample in a study of blood T cell repertoires in COVID-19. This table comes from immunoSEQ multiplex PCR, and its TCRdb copy is limited to in-frame clones, with some not included. The sample records a few hundred thousand clones, roughly 88% being singletons. Source material: peripheral blood. The receptors come from a woman aged 25-40 years with acute or convalescent COVID-19.

This rearrangement joins TRBV6-4 to TRBJ2-3; D perhaps matches TRBD1 (6 bases). V lost 0 bases and J lost 3, with 13 bases in between. The length of the CDR3 is 16 residues. Germline V gene data show CDR1 as MRHNA and CDR2 as SNTAGT. The CDR3 spells CASSDSAGEATDTQYF. In DNA form, the CDR3 reads TGTGCCAGCAGTGACTCCGCAGGGGAAGCGACAGATACGCAGTATTTT.

J is TRBJ1-3 and V is TRBV30; D possibly corresponds to TRBD1 (5 bases). The V end lost 3 bases, the J end lost 1 base, and 22 bases lay between the germline ends. Germline V gene data show CDR1 as GTSNPN and CDR2 as SVGIG (reference sequence). This CDR3 has 18 residues. The CDR3 sequence is CAWREIGNPGGSGNTIYF. CDR3 DNA sequence: TGTGCCTGGAGAGAGATAGGGAACCCCGGGGGATCTGGAAACACCATATATTTT.

This clone was observed once. The genes are TRBV7-9 and TRBJ1-3, with D unresolved. Between the trimmed V and J ends, which lost 11 bases and 3 bases, there was a span of 29 bases. The CDR3 has 18 residues. Germline V gene data show CDR1 as SEHNR and CDR2 as FQNEAQ (reference sequence). The CDR3 protein is CAWLWAGGVGGDGNTIYF. In nucleotides, the CDR3 is TGTGCCTGGCTTTGGGCCGGAGGAGTCGGAGGAGATGGAAACACCATATATTTT.

The V call is TRBV5-1, the J call TRBJ2-3, with TRBD2 identical over 16 bases. V dropped 4 bases and J dropped 3; count of bases not matched to a gene: 11. This CDR3 region has 19 residues. CDR1 SGHRS and CDR2 YFSETQ come from the germline V gene. The CDR3 DNA is TGCGCCAGCAGCGACGAAGGGACTAGCGGGAGGGCCGGGACAGATACGCAGTATTTT. The encoded protein is CASSDEGTSGRAGTDTQYF.

The J gene is TRBJ2-3, the V gene TRBV7-2; 7 bases align to TRBD2. Germline assignment: CDR1 SGHTA and CDR2 FQGNSA. This CDR3 has 14 residues. Unmatched junction bases numbered 5, after V lost 8 bases and J lost 0 bases. CDR3 amino acids: CASDREASTDTQYF. DNA of the CDR3: TGTGCCAGCGACCGGGAGGCTAGCACAGATACGCAGTATTTT.

V is TRBV6-5 and J is TRBJ2-6; no clear D gene. V was clipped by 5 bases and J by 0 bases, with 8 bases between them. The CDR3 loop spans 15 amino acids. The germline V gene has CDR1 MNHEY and CDR2 SVGAGI. CDR3 amino acids: CASSRPGSGANVLTF. The CDR3 coding sequence is TGTGCCAGCAGTCGACCGGGCTCTGGGGCCAACGTCCTGACTTTC.

V gene TRBV11-2 combines with J gene TRBJ1-1, with TRBD1 as a possible D gene (5 bases). This CDR3 region has 11 residues. Trimming took 4 bases from V and 6 from J, leaving 6 bases between them. Germline V gene lookup returns CDR1 SGHAT and CDR2 FQNNGV. DNA of the CDR3: TGTGCCAGCAGCTGGGGGGCTGAAGCTTTCTTT. Its protein is CASSWGAEAFF.

This chain uses TRBV12-5 with TRBJ1-4, with D maybe TRBD1 (6 bases). Germline-derived CDR1 and CDR2 are LGHNT and FRNRAP. Trimming took 2 bases from V and 0 from J, leaving 19 bases between them. The CDR3 spans 19 residues. The CDR3 bases are TGTGCTAGTGGTTTGCCCGGGGGGAAGGGGGTTACAACTAATGAAAAACTGTTTTTT. It specifies CASGLPGGKGVTTNEKLFF. The complete variable domain, with remaining parts taken from reference TRBV12-5 and TRBJ1-4, reads DARVTQTPRHKVTEMGQEVTMRCQPILGHNTVFWYRQTMMQGLELLAYFRNRAPLDDSGMPKDRFSAEMPDATLATLKIQPSEPRDSAVYFCASGLPGGKGVTTNEKLFFGSGTQLSVL.

V and J are TRBV11-2 and TRBJ1-1; 11 nucleotides line up with TRBD1. There are 16 residues in the CDR3. CDR1 and CDR2 (germline): SGHAT, FQNNGV. V lost 6 bases and J lost 0; bases outside the gene matches: 6. The CDR3 loop is CASRPGQGVLNTEAFF. The CDR3 DNA follows: TGTGCCAGCAGACCGGGACAGGGGGTGTTGAACACTGAAGCTTTCTTT. The full variable domain, with the rest looked up from reference TRBV11-2 and TRBJ1-1, is EAGVAQSPRYKIIEKRQSVAFWCNPISGHATLYWYQQILGQGPKLLIQFQNNGVVDDSQLPKDRFSAERLKGVDSTLKIQPAKLEDSAVYLCASRPGQGVLNTEAFFGQGTRLTVV.

The V and J genes are TRBV5-1 and TRBJ1-4; TRBD1 agrees at 11 bases. The trim removed 4 bases at V and 7 bases at J, leaving 3 bases unmatched. Per the germline V gene, CDR1 is SGHRS and CDR2 is YFSETQ. CDR3 length: 14 amino acids. The DNA of the CDR3 is TGCGCCAGCAGCAGAGGACAGGGGGCTGAAAAACTGTTTTTT. This translates into CASSRGQGAEKLFF.